A single sample gave rise to the 24 T cell receptor beta chains below, sequenced in a study of ipilimumab plus nivolumab after autologous stem cell transplantation (dated by TCRdb to about 2021). Library creation used the immunoSEQ multiplex PCR assay. This is the immuneACCESS table as TCRdb keeps it, with only in-frame sequences that have V and J called. A part of the clones is gone; compared with another copy, unresolved V genes explain less than half, and the rest is unexplained. Recorded for this sample are about 3,100 clones; around four fifths of them occurred a single time. Roughly 10% of the sample lies in the top ten. Sequencing used PBMCs, obtained in a trial of ipilimumab plus nivolumab as post-transplant consolidation. These receptors were obtained from a male donor with primary mediastinal lymphoma.

The V call is TRBV6-1, the J call TRBJ2-3; 8 bases align to TRBD1. The CDR3 has 16 amino acids. V lost 3 bases to trimming and J lost 0 bases; unmatched junction nucleotides: 5. Germline V gene data show CDR1 as MNHNS and CDR2 as SASEGT. CDR3: CASSERQGASTDTQYF. In DNA form, the CDR3 reads TGTGCCAGCAGTGAGCGGCAGGGGGCTAGCACAGATACGCAGTATTTT.

CDR3 coding DNA: TGTGCCAGCAGCTTAGGGGCAGGGGCGGCAGATACGCAGTATTTT. Translating gives CASSLGAGAADTQYF. The rearrangement uses TRBV7-9 and TRBJ2-3, with a weak D call TRBD1 (6 bases). The CDR3 covers 15 residues. In germline, CDR1 is SEHNR, CDR2 FQNEAQ (reference sequence). V lost 1 base and J 4 bases, leaving 12 bases between the germline ends.

The V call is TRBV6-1, the J call TRBJ2-5; D not certain. Trimming shortened V by 2 bases and J by 4 bases, and 11 bases separated the two germline ends. Germline CDR1 MNHNS, CDR2 SASEGT. CDR3 length: 14 residues. For the CDR3, the DNA is TGTGCCAGCAGTGAATATCCCGAGCGAGAGACCCAGTACTTC. Encoded protein: CASSEYPERETQYF.

The chain combines TRBV13 with TRBJ2-1, with TRBD2 matching 7 bases. Trimming at V came to 4 bases and at J to 3 bases, leaving 12 bases not matched to a gene. This CDR3 region has 17 residues. The V gene's germline CDR1 is PRHDT and CDR2 FYEKMQ (reference sequence). This CDR3 is CASSWGGGGRSYNEQFF. The CDR3 nucleotides are TGTGCCAGCAGCTGGGGGGGTGGCGGGAGAAGCTACAATGAGCAGTTCTTC.

This clone was counted once. The chain employs TRBV5-5 and TRBJ2-2; a possible D gene is TRBD2 (5 bases). The CDR3 length is 14 residues. The V end lost 3 bases, the J end lost 5 bases, and 11 bases lay between the germline ends. Germline lookup yields CDR1 SGHKS and CDR2 YYEKEE (reference sequence). As DNA, the CDR3 is TGTGCCAGCAGCTCTCGGGATCGTACCGGGGAGCTGTTTTTT. It encodes CASSSRDRTGELFF.

This rearrangement joins TRBV6-6 to TRBJ2-7; 9 bases align to TRBD1. Trimming cost V 4 bases and J 5 bases; bases outside gene matches: 3. Germline V gene data show CDR1 as MNHNY and CDR2 as SVGAGI (reference sequence). This CDR3 has 13 amino acids. The CDR3 loop is CASSSGTGNEQYF. CDR3 nucleotides: TGTGCCAGCAGTTCCGGGACAGGGAACGAGCAGTACTTC.

V gene TRBV4-2 combines with J gene TRBJ2-1, with 10 bases matching TRBD2. CDR1 LGHNA and CDR2 YNFKEQ come from the germline V gene. This CDR3 is built from 20 residues. V lost 4 bases, J lost 0 bases, and 15 bases stayed unmatched. The CDR3 spells CASSRRLLAGSASSYNEQFF. In nucleotides, the CDR3 is TGTGCCAGCAGCCGACGACTACTAGCGGGGTCCGCGTCCTCCTACAATGAGCAGTTCTTC.

The chain recombines TRBV25-1 with TRBJ2-5; 8 bases agree with TRBD1. The DNA matches TRBJ2-7 better at its end, which makes the J call doubtful. There are 12 residues in the CDR3. Germline CDR1 is MGHDK and CDR2 is SYGVNS. Here the CDR3 reads CASRSQGDEQYF. As DNA, the CDR3 is TGTGCCAGCAGGTCACAGGGGGACGAGCAGTACTTC.

This clone was picked up a small number of times. The chain uses TRBV7-2 and TRBJ1-1; 10 bases map to TRBD1. Germline V gene data show CDR1 as SGHTA and CDR2 as FQGNSA. V lost 5 bases and J lost 0; bases outside the gene matches: 6. This CDR3 comprises 16 residues. The CDR3 region has the DNA TGTGCCAGCAGCGAACGGGACAGGGGCGTGAACACTGAAGCTTTCTTT. Amino acids: CASSERDRGVNTEAFF.

V and J are TRBV5-5 and TRBJ2-5; TRBD1 agrees at 9 bases. The CDR3 spans 14 residues. Germline lookup yields CDR1 SGHKS and CDR2 YYEKEE (reference sequence). Trimming at V came to 4 bases and at J to 5 bases, leaving 6 bases not matched to a gene. The CDR3 sequence: CASSDGQGFETQYF. The CDR3 DNA is TGTGCCAGCAGCGACGGACAGGGGTTCGAGACCCAGTACTTC.

J is TRBJ2-7 and V is TRBV6-5; D possibly corresponds to TRBD1 (6 bases). Per germline, CDR1 MNHEY and CDR2 SVGAGI. V lost 10 bases and J lost 0, with 10 bases in between. CDR3 length: 12 residues. The CDR3, as DNA: TGTGCCACCCGGGACACCTCCTACGAGCAGTACTTC. Its protein is CATRDTSYEQYF.

This clone was recorded once. The gene calls are TRBV28 and TRBJ1-2; 8 nucleotides line up with TRBD1. V lost 5 bases, J lost 5 bases, and 10 bases stayed unmatched. Per germline, CDR1 MDHEN and CDR2 SYDVKM. CDR3 size: 15 residues. CDR3 residues: CASSPRGQGRYGYTF. The CDR3 DNA reads as TGTGCCAGCAGTCCCCGAGGACAGGGACGGTATGGCTACACCTTC.

V gene TRBV6-1 combines with J gene TRBJ1-1; D gene uncertain. This CDR3 spans 12 amino acids. V was cut by 6 bases and J by 3 bases, with 8 bases left in between. In germline, CDR1 is MNHNS, CDR2 SASEGT. This chain's CDR3 is CASSLGYTEAFF. The CDR3 DNA follows: TGTGCCAGCAGCCTCGGGTACACTGAAGCTTTCTTT.

The V call is TRBV5-1, the J call TRBJ1-3; D unresolved. V shed 6 bases and J shed 0 bases, with 13 bases lying between them. The length of the CDR3 is 15 residues. Germline CDR1 and CDR2: SGHRS and YFSETQ. In nucleotides, the CDR3 is TGCGCCAGCACCCTGGATGGGAGCTCTGGAAACACCATATATTTT. Residues: CASTLDGSSGNTIYF.

This clone was seen only once. This chain uses TRBV29-1 with TRBJ2-7, with a weak D call TRBD1 (5 bases). The CDR3 is 13 amino acids. Germline values: CDR1 SQVTM, CDR2 ANQGSEA. V was pared by 3 bases and J by 3 bases, with 12 bases between. The CDR3 nucleotides are TGCAGCGTTGAGTTGCGGCAGGGCTACGAGCAGTACTTC. Its translation: CSVELRQGYEQYF.

The chain is built from TRBV6-4 and TRBJ1-2; no clear D. Germline CDR1 is MRHNA and CDR2 is SNTAGT. Between the trimmed V and J ends, which lost 7 bases and 4 bases, there was a span of 19 bases. The length of the CDR3 is 15 residues. This chain's CDR3 is CASTDPQLGSYGYTF. The CDR3 region has the DNA TGTGCCAGCACCGACCCCCAACTCGGGTCCTATGGCTACACCTTC.

V usage is TRBV7-2 and J usage is TRBJ2-2, with TRBD1 matching over 7 bases. Germline-derived CDR1 and CDR2 are SGHTA and FQGNSA. The CDR3 is 13 amino acids. After removal of 5 bases from V and 5 bases from J, the junction contained 2 bases not matched to a gene. The CDR3 DNA follows: TGTGCCAGCAGCGAACAGGGGACCGGGGAGCTGTTTTTT. It translates to CASSEQGTGELFF.

Within the sample, this clone is large (0.1 to 1%). J is TRBJ1-4 and V is TRBV27, with D possibly matching TRBD1 (5 bases). V was cut by 6 bases and J by 7 bases, with 9 bases left in between. The CDR3 runs to 12 residues. The V gene's germline CDR1 is MNHEY and CDR2 SMNVEV (reference sequence). CDR3: CASSTRGEKLFF. The CDR3, as DNA: TGTGCCAGCAGCACTAGGGGTGAAAAACTGTTTTTT.

The V gene is TRBV5-1, the J gene TRBJ2-7, with a weak D call TRBD2 (5 bases). Germline values: CDR1 SGHRS, CDR2 YFSETQ. V gave up 5 bases and J gave up 3 bases, with 30 bases separating them. The CDR3 spans 19 residues. The CDR3, as DNA: TGCGCCAGCAGAAACACCCCCTTACGGGGAATCAGAGGGATCTACGAGCAGTACTTC. It codes for CASRNTPLRGIRGIYEQYF.

V and J are TRBV11-3 and TRBJ1-6; weak D call: TRBD1 (6 bases). Germline CDR1 reads SGHNT; CDR2 reads YENEEA. V gave up 5 bases and J gave up 5 bases, with 10 bases separating them. The CDR3 is 14 amino acids. DNA of the CDR3: TGTGCCAGCAGCACCCGGACAGATAATTCACCCCTCCACTTT. As protein: CASSTRTDNSPLHF.

The rearrangement joins TRBV10-3 to TRBJ2-7; D is perhaps TRBD1 (6 bases). This CDR3 is 15 amino acids long. With 3 bases removed from V and 7 bases from J, the gap between germline ends came to 19 bases. CDR1 is ENHRY and CDR2 is SYGVKD in the germline V gene. The CDR3 DNA follows: TGTGCCATCAGTGATTCAGGCAGGGGAGTTCAAGAGCAGTACTTC. Protein: CAISDSGRGVQEQYF.

The count of this clone is one. V gene TRBV19 combines with J gene TRBJ2-7; D possibly matches TRBD1 or TRBD2 (5 bases each). Trimming took off 5 bases at V and 1 base at J, with 15 bases between the two ends. This CDR3 comprises 15 residues. Germline loops: CDR1 LNHDA, CDR2 SQIVND (reference sequence). The CDR3 DNA is TGTGCCAGTAGTCGGGGCAGGGTCGCGTCCTACGAGCAGTACTTC. Translating gives CASSRGRVASYEQYF.

This clone ranks as large (0.1 to 1%). The CDR3 DNA reads TGTGCCAGCAGTGGGGCTAGCGGGACCCTTGCAACGAGGGACGAGCAGTACTTC. Protein: CASSGASGTLATRDEQYF. This rearrangement joins TRBV2 to TRBJ2-7; 9 nucleotides agree with TRBD2. This CDR3 spans 18 amino acids. V gave up 4 bases and J gave up 5 bases; unmatched junction bases: 18. The germline V gene encodes CDR1 SNHLY and CDR2 FYNNEI.

V and J are TRBV27 and TRBJ2-2, with 9 bases that match TRBD2. Germline-derived CDR1 and CDR2 are MNHEY and SMNVEV (reference sequence). V dropped 11 bases and J dropped 2; count of bases not matched to a gene: 6. This CDR3 contains 14 residues. The CDR3 sequence: CAVKTSGNTGELFF. CDR3 sequence (DNA): TGTGCCGTGAAGACTAGCGGTAACACCGGGGAGCTGTTTTTT.